A single sample gave rise to the 31 T cell receptor beta chains below, sequenced in a study of OX40 agonist ivuxolimab in advanced cancers. The protocol was immunoSEQ multiplex PCR, while the TCRdb copy is restricted to in-frame clones and leaves out a portion. This sample has 50,000 to 70,000 clones, with 85% to 90% found just once. Sequences were derived from CD4+ or CD8+ T cells sorted from blood, sampled in a trial of the OX40 agonist ivuxolimab. These receptors came from an adult with an advanced solid tumor such as melanoma, head and neck, liver or kidney cancer.

This rearrangement joins TRBV29-1 to TRBJ2-7; perhaps TRBD2 as D (5 bases). Germline assignment: CDR1 SQVTM and CDR2 ANQGSEA. The V and J ends lost 7 bases and 3 bases respectively, with 16 bases between them. CDR3 length: 13 amino acids. The CDR3 DNA reads TGCAGCGCCCGACCCGGAGGCGGCTACGAGCAGTACTTC. It specifies CSARPGGGYEQYF.

This clone was picked up one time. The rearrangement joins TRBV20-1 to TRBJ1-2; possible D gene TRBD1, 6 bases. Germline values: CDR1 DFQATT, CDR2 SNEGSKA (reference sequence). Trimming stripped 1 base from V and 7 bases from J, with 7 bases between. The CDR3 has 11 amino acids. The CDR3 region has the DNA TGCAGTGCTAGAGGAGGGGGTGGCTACACCTTC. Protein: CSARGGGGYTF.

J is TRBJ1-3 and V is TRBV7-9; D is perhaps TRBD1 (5 bases). This CDR3 region has 14 residues. V was cut by 6 bases and J by 3 bases, with 12 bases left in between. Germline CDR1 reads SEHNR; CDR2 reads FQNEAQ (reference sequence). The CDR3 nucleotides read TGTGCCAGCAGAACCGGGACGGGTGGAAACACCATATATTTT. Residues: CASRTGTGGNTIYF.

This chain uses TRBV5-4 with TRBJ1-1; a weak D match, TRBD1 (5 bases). Deletions cut 4 bases from V and 0 bases from J, with 7 bases between. In germline, CDR1 is SGHNT, CDR2 YYREEE (reference sequence). This CDR3 has 13 amino acids. CDR3 sequence (DNA): TGTGCCAGCAGCCAGACAGTGAACACTGAAGCTTTCTTT. It specifies CASSQTVNTEAFF.

The chain uses TRBV19 and TRBJ2-1; TRBD2 agrees at 8 bases. Germline values: CDR1 LNHDA, CDR2 SQIVND (reference sequence). This CDR3 spans 17 amino acids. The trim removed 6 bases at V and 0 bases at J, leaving 10 bases unmatched. DNA for the CDR3: TGTGCCAGTAGGATAATGTACGGGGGGGGCTCCTACAATGAGCAGTTCTTC. Translated, it gives CASRIMYGGGSYNEQFF.

This CDR3 is CAWTRRGFREQYF. The CDR3 DNA reads as TGTGCCTGGACCCGCAGAGGGTTTAGGGAGCAGTACTTC. The rearrangement joins TRBV30 to TRBJ2-7; possible D gene TRBD2, 5 bases. Looked up from germline, CDR1 is GTSNPN and CDR2 is SVGIG (reference sequence). V lost 4 bases, J lost 7 bases, and 17 bases lay in between. This CDR3 spans 13 amino acids.

This rearrangement joins TRBV19 to TRBJ2-7; D is ambiguous. The CDR3 runs 12 residues. CDR1 and CDR2 from the germline V gene are LNHDA and SQIVND (reference sequence). V was cut by 1 base and J by 7 bases, with 8 bases left in between. CDR3 amino acids: CASSIGAREQYF. CDR3 sequence (DNA): TGTGCCAGTAGTATAGGAGCGAGAGAGCAGTACTTC.

The rearrangement links TRBV27 to TRBJ2-1; D not certain. This CDR3 region has 11 residues. The germline V gene has CDR1 MNHEY and CDR2 SMNVEV (reference sequence). Trimming pared 7 bases from V and 6 bases from J, leaving 7 bases between. DNA of the CDR3: TGTGCCAGCACCGACTTCAATGAGCAGTTCTTC. Its protein product is CASTDFNEQFF.

The chain carries TRBV18 and TRBJ2-3, with 8 bases identical to TRBD1. Per the germline V gene, CDR1 is KGHSH and CDR2 is LQKENI. This CDR3 contains 22 residues. V was clipped by 1 base and J by 4 bases; unmatched bases: 25. In nucleotides, the CDR3 is TGTGCCAGCTCACCACGCGCGCTGGGACAGGCGGGATCGGACGGGAAATCAGATACGCAGTATTTT. This gives the protein CASSPRALGQAGSDGKSDTQYF.

The genes are TRBV5-4 and TRBJ2-7, with TRBD2 as a possible D gene (5 bases). The CDR3 consists of 15 residues. V shed 4 bases and J shed 0 bases, with 14 bases lying between them. Germline CDR1 and CDR2: SGHNT and YYREEE (reference sequence). The CDR3 region is CASSIDPAGSYEQYF. The CDR3 DNA sequence: TGTGCCAGCAGCATCGATCCGGCGGGCTCCTACGAGCAGTACTTC.

The genes are TRBV6-5 and TRBJ2-7; D not certain. Deletions cut 3 bases from V and 5 bases from J, with 5 bases between. Germline lookup yields CDR1 MNHEY and CDR2 SVGAGI. The CDR3 contains 11 residues. CDR3 nucleotides: TGTGCCAGCAGTTATTTGGACGAGCAGTACTTC. This encodes CASSYLDEQYF.

The chain carries TRBV6-5 and TRBJ1-4; unclear D gene. V dropped 7 bases and J dropped 7 bases, with 13 bases sitting between them. The CDR3 spans 13 residues. The germline V gene encodes CDR1 MNHEY and CDR2 SVGAGI. The CDR3 DNA sequence: TGTGCCAGCATCGCGGGTCTACGTGAAAAACTGTTTTTT. Translation: CASIAGLREKLFF.

Only a few counts were recorded for this clone. V gene TRBV5-4 combines with J gene TRBJ1-4; possible D gene TRBD1, 5 bases. CDR3 length: 16 residues. Germline V gives CDR1 SGHNT, CDR2 YYREEE (reference sequence). Trimming pared 4 bases from V and 9 bases from J, leaving 22 bases between. The chain's CDR3 is CASSRPLTVLMKKLFF. For the CDR3, the DNA is TGTGCCAGCAGCCGGCCGTTGACAGTCCTAATGAAAAAACTGTTTTTT.

The chain has TRBV5-5 and TRBJ2-7; unclear D gene. The CDR3 is 12 amino acids. In germline, CDR1 is SGHKS, CDR2 YYEKEE (reference sequence). With 0 bases removed from V and 2 bases from J, the gap between germline ends came to 3 bases. Here the CDR3 reads CASSLDAYEQYF. The CDR3 DNA reads TGTGCCAGCAGCTTGGATGCCTACGAGCAGTACTTC. Full variable domain (missing parts from reference TRBV5-5 and TRBJ2-7): DAGVTQSPTHLIKTRGQQVTLRCSPISGHKSVSWYQQVLGQGPQFIFQYYEKEERGRGNFPDRFSARQFPNYSSELNVNALLLGDSALYLCASSLDAYEQYFGPGTRLTVT.

V and J are TRBV4-1 and TRBJ2-7; TRBD2 matches at 7 bases. This CDR3 has 15 residues. The V gene end was trimmed by 1 base and the J gene end by 4 bases; junction bases not matched to a gene: 7. CDR1 is MGHRA and CDR2 is YSYEKL in the germline V gene. The CDR3: CASSQVGAGDYEQYF. The CDR3 DNA reads as TGCGCCAGCAGCCAAGTAGGTGCGGGAGATTACGAGCAGTACTTC.

This clone was recorded once. This chain links TRBV9 with TRBJ2-7, with 9 bases lining up with TRBD2. This CDR3 is 16 amino acids long. V gave up 0 bases and J gave up 4 bases; unmatched junction bases: 8. The germline V gene encodes CDR1 SGDLS and CDR2 YYNGEE. The CDR3, as DNA: TGTGCCAGCAGCGTAGGTCTAAGCGGGGGGACTTACGAGCAGTACTTC. Its translation: CASSVGLSGGTYEQYF.

This chain joins TRBV4-1 and TRBJ2-7; D is ambiguous. The CDR3 has 12 amino acids. With 0 bases removed from V and 9 bases from J, the gap between germline ends came to 9 bases. Germline V gene lookup returns CDR1 MGHRA and CDR2 YSYEKL. The CDR3 sequence: CASSQESKRQYF. The CDR3 coding sequence is TGCGCCAGCAGCCAAGAGTCTAAGAGGCAGTACTTC.

The chain couples TRBV27 to TRBJ2-3; 9 bases match TRBD2. Losses at the gene ends were 2 bases for V and 3 bases for J; bases not matched to a gene: 12. The CDR3 consists of 18 residues. CDR1 MNHEY and CDR2 SMNVEV come from the germline V gene (reference sequence). The CDR3 DNA follows: TGTGCCAGCAGTTTAGCGGGAGGGCTTCACTTGTTTACAGATACGCAGTATTTT. As protein: CASSLAGGLHLFTDTQYF.

The gene calls are TRBV7-2 and TRBJ2-1; 8 bases are shared with TRBD2. V trimming: 5 bases; J trimming: 4 bases; junction bases outside the gene matches: 10. This CDR3 spans 16 amino acids. Germline V gene data show CDR1 as SGHTA and CDR2 as FQGNSA. The CDR3 loop reads CASSAGGSGGYNEQFF. CDR3 DNA: TGTGCCAGCAGCGCTGGCGGAAGCGGGGGATACAATGAGCAGTTCTTC.

The V and J genes are TRBV6-5 and TRBJ1-6; 8 nucleotides agree with TRBD1. The V and J ends lost 2 bases and 10 bases, in that order; junction bases with no gene match: 4. CDR1 and CDR2 (germline): MNHEY, SVGAGI. The CDR3 is 14 amino acids. CDR3 residues: CASSYRQGSSPLHF. CDR3 DNA sequence: TGTGCCAGCAGTTACAGACAGGGGTCATCACCCCTCCACTTT.

The chain employs TRBV27 and TRBJ2-3; no firm D call. V was clipped by 2 bases and J by 2 bases, with 5 bases between them. Germline CDR1 reads MNHEY; CDR2 reads SMNVEV (reference sequence). The CDR3 consists of 13 residues. The CDR3 loop reads CASSLQITDTQYF. CDR3 in DNA: TGTGCCAGCAGTTTACAGATCACAGATACGCAGTATTTT.

The V and J genes are TRBV13 and TRBJ1-2, with D perhaps TRBD1 (6 bases). Germline lookup yields CDR1 PRHDT and CDR2 FYEKMQ (reference sequence). CDR3 length: 15 residues. V lost 5 bases and J lost 5, with 18 bases in between. In DNA form, the CDR3 reads TGTGCCAGCAGCCAAGAAGAAACAGGGAAATATGGCTACACCTTC. It yields the protein CASSQEETGKYGYTF. Combining the CDR3 with reference TRBV13 and TRBJ1-2 gives the whole variable domain AAGVIQSPRHLIKEKRETATLKCYPIPRHDTVYWYQQGPGQDPQFLISFYEKMQSDKGSIPDRFSAQQFSDYHSELNMSSLELGDSALYFCASSQEETGKYGYTFGSGTRLTVV.

The chain employs TRBV19 and TRBJ2-1; D not certain. Trimming stripped 6 bases from V and 8 bases from J, with 14 bases between. This CDR3 contains 13 residues. Germline V gives CDR1 LNHDA, CDR2 SQIVND (reference sequence). CDR3 sequence: CASSSARYHEQFF. DNA for the CDR3: TGTGCCAGTAGCTCCGCTAGATATCATGAGCAGTTCTTC.

The chain joins TRBV25-1 to TRBJ2-3; D unclear. Germline V CDR1 and CDR2: MGHDK, SYGVNS. The CDR3 spans 11 residues. V lost 6 bases and J lost 6, with 7 bases in between. CDR3 nucleotide sequence: TGTGCCAGCAGGGCCGTGGATACGCAGTATTTT. Protein product: CASRAVDTQYF.

This clone turned up a few times. V usage is TRBV10-2 and J usage is TRBJ1-1; 7 nucleotides align to TRBD1. The CDR3 contains 12 residues. V dropped 4 bases and J dropped 8; count of bases not matched to a gene: 4. Germline V gene lookup returns CDR1 WSHSY and CDR2 SAAADI. CDR3 bases: TGCGCCAGCAGTGTCGGGGACAGAGAAGCTTTCTTT. Protein sequence: CASSVGDREAFF.

Points on this clone: This CDR3 is also generated by other DNA sequences in the sample. The chain links TRBV27 to TRBJ2-7, with no clear D. This CDR3 has 12 amino acids. The germline V gene has CDR1 MNHEY and CDR2 SMNVEV (reference sequence). Trimming removed 0 bases at V and 3 bases at J, with 3 bases between. The CDR3, as DNA: TGTGCCAGCAGTTTATCGGGCTACGAGCAGTACTTC. It yields the protein CASSLSGYEQYF.

This clone was observed a single time. The rearrangement links TRBV19 to TRBJ2-2; D unclear. This CDR3 is built from 13 residues. Germline CDR1 is LNHDA and CDR2 is SQIVND (reference sequence). V dropped 7 bases and J dropped 5 bases, with 11 bases sitting between them. CDR3 coding DNA: TGTGCCAGTACAGAGACATTGACCGGGGAGCTGTTTTTT. Encoded protein: CASTETLTGELFF.

The rearrangement links TRBV13 to TRBJ2-7; maybe TRBD1 (6 bases). Trimming removed 6 bases at V and 1 base at J, with 13 bases between. Per germline, CDR1 PRHDT and CDR2 FYEKMQ (reference sequence). This CDR3 is 14 amino acids long. DNA for the CDR3: TGTGCCAGCAGAGAAACAGGGTATTCCTACGAGCAGTACTTC. Protein sequence: CASRETGYSYEQYF. The full variable domain, in which reference TRBV13 and TRBJ2-7 provide the parts outside the CDR3, is AAGVIQSPRHLIKEKRETATLKCYPIPRHDTVYWYQQGPGQDPQFLISFYEKMQSDKGSIPDRFSAQQFSDYHSELNMSSLELGDSALYFCASRETGYSYEQYFGPGTRLTVT.

This chain links TRBV27 with TRBJ2-7, with D unresolved. Trimming pared 4 bases from V and 3 bases from J, leaving 7 bases between. This CDR3 is built from 12 residues. CDR1 is MNHEY and CDR2 is SMNVEV in the germline V gene (reference sequence). The CDR3 DNA sequence: TGTGCCAGCAGTTCCCTCAACTACGAGCAGTACTTC. This translates into CASSSLNYEQYF.

The chain carries TRBV5-1 and TRBJ2-5, with a weak D call TRBD1 (5 bases). The germline V and J ends were trimmed by 0 bases and 4 bases, with 16 bases remaining between them. From germline, CDR1 is SGHRS and CDR2 YFSETQ. The CDR3 contains 16 residues. CDR3 in DNA: TGCGCCAGCAGCTTGGTTGGCAGCAAAAGGGGAGAGACCCAGTACTTC. This encodes CASSLVGSKRGETQYF.

The chain has TRBV7-9 and TRBJ2-1; 9 nucleotides line up with TRBD1. The J segment lost 8 bases and the V segment lost 7 bases, leaving 6 bases of the junction unmatched. The CDR3 runs to 13 residues. Germline CDR1 is SEHNR and CDR2 is FQNEAQ (reference sequence). CDR3 loop: CASNLDRGYEQFF. CDR3 coding DNA: TGTGCCAGCAACCTGGACAGGGGCTATGAGCAGTTCTTC.